Below are 8 T cell receptor beta chains sequenced from a single sample in a study of T cell responses to AZD1222 COVID-19 vaccine. Profiling relied on immunoSEQ multiplex PCR, and the TCRdb table lists in-frame clones only, not all of them. The sample yields 65,000 to 100,000 clones, roughly 86% seen once. Sequences were derived from peripheral blood, sampled 28 days after the second AZD1222 dose. The receptors come from an adult who received the AZD1222 COVID-19 vaccine.

The chain recombines TRBV5-8 with TRBJ2-5; 8 positions match TRBD2. Per the germline V gene, CDR1 is SGHTS and CDR2 is YDEGEE. The CDR3 has 14 amino acids. The trim removed 0 bases at V and 5 bases at J, leaving 3 bases unmatched. The CDR3 reads CASSLGGRPETQYF. In DNA form, the CDR3 reads TGTGCCAGCAGCTTGGGCGGGAGGCCGGAGACCCAGTACTTC.

The chain employs TRBV5-1 and TRBJ2-3; D possibly corresponds to TRBD1 (6 bases). Germline CDR1 reads SGHRS; CDR2 reads YFSETQ. This CDR3 is built from 13 residues. Trimming stripped 3 bases from V and 2 bases from J, with 7 bases between. CDR3: CASSWDNTDTQYF. The CDR3, as DNA: TGCGCCAGCAGCTGGGACAACACAGATACGCAGTATTTT. The complete variable domain, with remaining parts taken from reference TRBV5-1 and TRBJ2-3, reads KAGVTQTPRYLIKTRGQQVTLSCSPISGHRSVSWYQQTPGQGLQFLFEYFSETQRNKGNFPGRFSGRQFSNSRSEMNVSTLELGDSALYLCASSWDNTDTQYFGPGTRLTVL.

The V and J genes are TRBV7-6 and TRBJ2-2; 10 bases are shared with TRBD1. V was clipped by 4 bases and J by 4 bases; unmatched bases: 6. Germline V gives CDR1 SGHVS, CDR2 FNYEAQ. This CDR3 spans 16 amino acids. The CDR3 protein is CASSWRGQGSTGELFF. The CDR3 DNA reads as TGTGCCAGCAGCTGGCGGGGACAGGGGAGCACCGGGGAGCTGTTTTTT.

The rearrangement uses TRBV7-9 and TRBJ1-1; 8 nucleotides agree with TRBD1. CDR3 length: 15 residues. Germline-derived CDR1 and CDR2 are SEHNR and FQNEAQ (reference sequence). J gave up 1 base and V 4 bases, and 5 bases lay outside the gene matches. The CDR3 is CASSSGDRPNTEAFF. CDR3 coding DNA: TGTGCCAGCAGCTCCGGGGACAGGCCGAACACTGAAGCTTTCTTT.

The rearrangement links TRBV5-1 to TRBJ2-5, with D unclear. Germline V gives CDR1 SGHRS, CDR2 YFSETQ. The V end lost 0 bases, the J end lost 5 bases, and 14 bases lay between the germline ends. This CDR3 is built from 15 residues. CDR3 sequence (DNA): TGCGCCAGCAGCTTGGTTGTGGGTAGATGGGAGACCCAGTACTTC. Translated, it gives CASSLVVGRWETQYF.

This chain connects TRBV23-1 to TRBJ2-2, with 7 bases lining up with TRBD2. TRBV23-1 is flagged as an ORF with uncertain function. J gave up 6 bases and V 3 bases, and 1 base lay outside the gene matches. This CDR3 contains 13 residues. The CDR3 DNA reads as TGCGCCAGCAGTCAGGGGGGGGCCGGGGAGCTGTTTTTT. Translation: CASSQGGAGELFF.

The V and J genes are TRBV24-1 and TRBJ1-5; D gene unclear. The CDR3 is made up of 15 amino acids. Trimming pared 1 base from V and 3 bases from J, leaving 9 bases between. In germline, CDR1 is KGHDR, CDR2 SFDVKD. The CDR3 protein is CATSDFSSPNQPQHF. The CDR3 DNA sequence: TGTGCCACCAGTGATTTTAGCAGCCCCAATCAGCCCCAGCATTTT.

The chain employs TRBV7-2 and TRBJ1-5, with a tentative D call TRBD1 (5 bases). The V and J ends lost 5 bases and 5 bases respectively, with 22 bases between them. Germline CDR1 SGHTA, CDR2 FQGNSA. The CDR3 runs to 17 residues. The CDR3 protein is CASSLQPGRLGDQPQHF. CDR3 DNA: TGTGCCAGCAGCCTACAGCCTGGCCGATTAGGGGATCAGCCCCAGCATTTT.